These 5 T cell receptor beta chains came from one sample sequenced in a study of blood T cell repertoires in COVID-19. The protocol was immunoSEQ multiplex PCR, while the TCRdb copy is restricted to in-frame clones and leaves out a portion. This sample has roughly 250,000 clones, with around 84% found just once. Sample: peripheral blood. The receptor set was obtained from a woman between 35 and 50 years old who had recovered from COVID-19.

Written as DNA, the CDR3 is TGTGCCAGCAGCTCCATGGGACTAGCGGGGGCCTACAATGAGCAGTTCTTC. Protein product: CASSSMGLAGAYNEQFF. The rearrangement links TRBV5-4 to TRBJ2-1; the match to TRBD2 covers 14 bases. V trimming: 3 bases; J trimming: 2 bases; junction bases outside the gene matches: 4. Per germline, CDR1 SGHNT and CDR2 YYREEE (reference sequence). This CDR3 is 17 amino acids long.

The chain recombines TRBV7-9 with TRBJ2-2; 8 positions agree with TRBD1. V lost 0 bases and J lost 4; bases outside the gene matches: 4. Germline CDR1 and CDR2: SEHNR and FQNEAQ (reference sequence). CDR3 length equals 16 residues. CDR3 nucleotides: TGTGCCAGCAGCTTAGCGGGCAGGGGGCGCACCGGGGAGCTGTTTTTT. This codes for CASSLAGRGRTGELFF.

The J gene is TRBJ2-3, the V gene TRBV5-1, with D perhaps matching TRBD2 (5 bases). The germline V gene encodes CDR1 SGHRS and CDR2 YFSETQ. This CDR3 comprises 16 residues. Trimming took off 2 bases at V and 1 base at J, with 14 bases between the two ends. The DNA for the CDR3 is TGCGCCAGCAGCTTCATAACTCCGCGGGGCACAGATACGCAGTATTTT. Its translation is CASSFITPRGTDTQYF.

DNA of the CDR3: TGTGCCAGCAGCGCCCAGGGAGGCTATGGCTACACCTTC. It encodes CASSAQGGYGYTF. The chain carries TRBV9 and TRBJ1-2, with D maybe TRBD1 (5 bases). This CDR3 has 13 residues. The germline V and J ends were trimmed by 3 bases and 4 bases, with 10 bases remaining between them. The V gene's germline CDR1 is SGDLS and CDR2 YYNGEE.

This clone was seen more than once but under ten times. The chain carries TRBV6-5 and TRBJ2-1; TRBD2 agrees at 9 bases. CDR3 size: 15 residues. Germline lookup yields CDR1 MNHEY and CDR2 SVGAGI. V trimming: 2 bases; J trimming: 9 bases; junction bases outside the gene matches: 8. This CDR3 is CASSYVRGGLGEQFF. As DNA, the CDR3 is TGTGCCAGCAGTTACGTGCGGGGGGGCCTAGGTGAGCAGTTCTTC.